Given below is one T cell receptor (beta chain) in context. The record originates from a study of control samples from healthy donors and cancer patients. Sequencing used immunoSEQ multiplex PCR; TCRdb keeps in-frame clones, though not all of them. This table has some 410,000 clones, 80% to 95% appearing once. V was pared by 7 bases and J by 3 bases, with 19 bases between. The CDR3 totals 15 residues. Germline CDR1 reads MDHEN; CDR2 reads SYDVKM. This TCR was sampled from a man aged 35 to 55 with head and neck cancer. This rearrangement joins TRBV28 to TRBJ2-7; D call uncertain. The specimen sequenced was PBMCs. The DNA for the CDR3 is TGTGCCAGCACTCCTGCCGGGTCCGGAGACTACGAGCAGTACTTC. As protein: CASTPAGSGDYEQYF.